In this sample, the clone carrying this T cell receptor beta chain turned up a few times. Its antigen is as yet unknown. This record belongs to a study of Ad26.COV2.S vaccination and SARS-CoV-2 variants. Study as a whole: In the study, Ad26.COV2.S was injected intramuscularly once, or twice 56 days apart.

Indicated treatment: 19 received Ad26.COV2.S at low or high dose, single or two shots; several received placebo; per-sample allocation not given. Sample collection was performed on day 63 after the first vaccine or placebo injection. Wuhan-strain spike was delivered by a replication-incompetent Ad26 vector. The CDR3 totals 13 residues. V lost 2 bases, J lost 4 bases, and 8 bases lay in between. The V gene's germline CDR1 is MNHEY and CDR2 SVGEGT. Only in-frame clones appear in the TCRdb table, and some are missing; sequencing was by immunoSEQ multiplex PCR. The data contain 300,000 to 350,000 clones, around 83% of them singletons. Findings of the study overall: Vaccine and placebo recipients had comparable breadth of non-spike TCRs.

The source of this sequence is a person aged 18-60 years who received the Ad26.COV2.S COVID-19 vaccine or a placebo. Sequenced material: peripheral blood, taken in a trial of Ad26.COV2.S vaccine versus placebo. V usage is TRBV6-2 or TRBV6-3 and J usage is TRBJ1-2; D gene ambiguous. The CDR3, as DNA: TGTGCCAGCAGTTACGGGCGTGGCTATGGCTACACCTTC. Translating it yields CASSYGRGYGYTF.